This is a list of T cell receptor beta chains from one sample in a study of blood T cell repertoires in COVID-19. Libraries were prepared by immunoSEQ multiplex PCR; TCRdb keeps only in-frame clonotypes and omits some of them. The data contain roughly 200,000 clones, around 84% of them singletons. Sequenced input: peripheral blood. These receptors were obtained from a woman aged 80 or over with COVID-19, enrolled during active disease. The CDR3 runs from the conserved cysteine through the conserved F or W. D genes are given only for firm matches. Only some rows state a clone size, as once, few, many or a class for expanded clones.

-	TRBV6-5	TRBJ1-2	TRBD1	CASSQTGTGVDGYTF	TGTGCCAGCAGTCAAACCGGGACAGGGGTTGATGGCTACACCTTC
-	TRBV2	TRBJ1-1	TRBD1	CASSDQTGGPTEAFF	TGTGCCAGCAGTGATCAGACAGGGGGGCCCACTGAAGCTTTCTTT
-	TRBV28	TRBJ2-3	TRBD2	CATGLASDTQYF	TGTGCCACCGGACTAGCGTCAGATACGCAGTATTTT
-	TRBV6-6	TRBJ2-4	TRBD2	CASISTSGLLGYF	TGTGCCAGCATTTCGACTAGCGGTCTTCTTGGGTACTTC
-	TRBV3-1/TRBV3-2	TRBJ2-5	TRBD1	CASSLTGRETQYF	TGTGCCAGCAGCCTGACAGGGAGAGAGACCCAGTACTTC
-	TRBV5-5	TRBJ1-6	-	CASSMYRAANSPLHF	TGTGCCAGCAGCATGTACAGGGCGGCTAATTCACCCCTCCACTTT
-	TRBV19	TRBJ2-3	TRBD1	CASSITGTGADTQYF	TGTGCCAGTAGTATTACGGGGACAGGGGCAGATACGCAGTATTTT
-	TRBV3-1/TRBV3-2	TRBJ1-2	-	CASSQDERGYTF	TGTGCCAGCAGCCAAGACGAGCGGGGCTACACCTTC
-	TRBV5-6	TRBJ1-2	-	CASSFGHNHGYTF	TGTGCCAGCAGCTTTGGACATAACCATGGCTACACCTTC
-	TRBV3-1/TRBV3-2	TRBJ2-7	TRBD2	CASSNSGGTYEQYF	TGTGCCAGCAGCAATAGCGGGGGGACCTACGAGCAGTACTTC
-	TRBV11-2	TRBJ2-7	TRBD2	CASSHSGGSYEQYF	TGTGCCAGCAGTCATAGCGGGGGGTCCTACGAGCAGTACTTC
-	TRBV25-1	TRBJ1-6	TRBD1	CASRGDRVVSPLHF	TGTGCCAGCAGGGGGGACAGGGTGGTTTCACCCCTCCACTTT
few	TRBV14	TRBJ1-6	-	CASSFWQGVGLNSPLHF	TGTGCCAGCAGTTTTTGGCAAGGCGTCGGACTTAATTCACCCCTCCACTTT
-	TRBV9	TRBJ2-5	-	CASSASDSVKETQYF	TGTGCCAGCAGCGCCTCGGACAGCGTAAAAGAGACCCAGTACTTC
-	TRBV5-1	TRBJ2-3	TRBD1	CASSLSFGTGGGDTQYF	TGCGCCAGCAGCTTGAGCTTCGGGACAGGGGGCGGAGATACGCAGTATTTT
-	TRBV5-8	TRBJ2-7	TRBD1	CASSSTLTGREQYF	TGTGCCAGCAGCTCAACCTTGACAGGGCGCGAGCAGTACTTC
-	TRBV2	TRBJ2-1	-	CASSALPSSYNEQFF	TGTGCCAGCAGCGCCCTACCGAGCTCCTACAATGAGCAGTTCTTC
-	TRBV19	TRBJ1-2	-	CASTRSGKVVYGYTF	TGTGCCAGTACCCGGAGTGGAAAAGTCGTCTATGGCTACACCTTC
-	TRBV7-9	TRBJ1-5	-	CASSPQGIRQPQHF	TGTGCCAGCAGCCCACAGGGTATTCGTCAGCCCCAGCATTTT
-	TRBV28	TRBJ2-4	-	CASSSSEGGIQYF	TGTGCCAGCAGCTCTTCTGAGGGCGGCATTCAGTACTTC
-	TRBV27	TRBJ1-2	-	CASSLLMGGAGGYTF	TGTGCCAGCAGTTTACTCATGGGGGGGGCGGGAGGCTACACCTTC
-	TRBV2	TRBJ2-7	-	CASRVGGYEQYF	TGTGCCAGCAGAGTCGGGGGATACGAGCAGTACTTC
-	TRBV10-3	TRBJ2-3	-	CASGKGTAVTDTQYF	TGTGCCTCCGGTAAAGGGACTGCCGTTACAGATACGCAGTATTTT
once	TRBV7-2	TRBJ2-2	TRBD2	CASSAQWGGNTGELFF	TGTGCCAGCTCCGCCCAGTGGGGGGGAAACACCGGGGAGCTGTTTTTT
-	TRBV23-1	TRBJ1-5	-	CASSQSSGQPNQPQHF	TGCGCCAGCAGTCAATCTTCAGGACAGCCCAATCAGCCCCAGCATTTT
-	TRBV6-5	TRBJ1-2	TRBD1	CASSARSNRGGYTF	TGTGCCAGCAGCGCACGATCCAACAGGGGCGGCTACACCTTC
-	TRBV5-4	TRBJ2-7	TRBD2	CASSLAGGGSFYEQYF	TGTGCCAGCAGCTTGGCCGGGGGGGGATCCTTCTACGAGCAGTACTTC
-	TRBV19	TRBJ1-1	-	CASRGPGEGFGTEAFF	TGTGCCAGTAGAGGGCCAGGGGAAGGTTTTGGCACTGAAGCTTTCTTT
-	TRBV7-2	TRBJ1-1	-	CASSGGVTNTEAFF	TGTGCCAGCAGCGGCGGGGTGACGAACACTGAAGCTTTCTTT
-	TRBV18	TRBJ2-2	TRBD1	CASSPNLQGVTGELFF	TGTGCCAGCTCACCAAACCTACAGGGGGTCACCGGGGAGCTGTTTTTT
-	TRBV7-2	TRBJ1-1	TRBD1	CASSGQGNTEAFF	TGTGCCAGCAGCGGACAGGGGAACACTGAAGCTTTCTTT
-	TRBV28	TRBJ1-5	-	CASRPQGNQPQHF	TGTGCCAGCAGGCCACAGGGAAATCAGCCCCAGCATTTT
-	TRBV28	TRBJ2-7	-	CASSLDRGGTYEQYF	TGTGCCAGCAGTTTAGACAGGGGAGGGACCTACGAGCAGTACTTC
-	TRBV5-1	TRBJ2-5	TRBD2	CASSMGRVQQSETQYF	TGCGCCAGCAGCATGGGGAGGGTACAGCAGAGCGAGACCCAGTACTTC
-	TRBV10-1	TRBJ2-1	TRBD2	CASSRGGHNEQFF	TGCGCCAGCAGTCGGGGGGGGCACAATGAGCAGTTCTTC
few	TRBV5-1	TRBJ1-5	TRBD1	CASSHGQGNQPQHF	TGCGCCAGCAGCCACGGACAGGGGAATCAGCCCCAGCATTTT
-	TRBV6-5	TRBJ1-5	-	CASSYSNRVGQPQHF	TGTGCCAGCAGTTACTCCAACAGGGTTGGGCAGCCCCAGCATTTT
-	TRBV7-9	TRBJ2-1	TRBD2	CASSLGSGGSYNEQFF	TGTGCCAGCAGCTTAGGCAGCGGGGGGTCCTACAATGAGCAGTTCTTC
-	TRBV3-1/TRBV3-2	TRBJ2-1	-	CASSQGVVAGPVNEQFF	TGTGCCAGCAGCCAAGGCGTGGTGGCAGGTCCCGTTAATGAGCAGTTCTTC
-	TRBV5-1	TRBJ1-2	-	CASSLAASYGYTF	TGCGCCAGCAGCTTGGCGGCTAGCTATGGCTACACCTTC
-	TRBV28	TRBJ1-5	TRBD1	CASSQLDRMGQPQHF	TGTGCCAGCAGCCAACTGGACAGGATGGGACAGCCCCAGCATTTT
-	TRBV23-1	TRBJ1-4	-	CASSLPYSPGLFF	TGCGCCAGCAGCCTCCCTTATTCGCCAGGGCTGTTTTTT
-	TRBV10-1	TRBJ2-2	-	CASSELSSLHTGELFF	TGCGCCAGCAGTGAGTTGTCTAGCCTTCACACCGGGGAGCTGTTTTTT
-	TRBV5-1	TRBJ1-2	-	CASSLERGRGYGYTF	TGCGCCAGCAGCTTGGAAAGGGGCAGAGGCTATGGCTACACCTTC
-	TRBV9	TRBJ2-3	-	CASSGPLQSTNTQYF	TGTGCCAGCAGCGGCCCCCTACAGTCGACAAATACGCAGTATTTT
-	TRBV24-1	TRBJ2-2	-	CATSDRRANTGELFF	TGTGCCACCAGTGATCGTAGAGCGAACACCGGGGAGCTGTTTTTT
-	TRBV28	TRBJ1-5	-	CASSFGQGPQPQHF	TGTGCCAGCAGTTTTGGCCAGGGGCCTCAGCCCCAGCATTTT
-	TRBV19	TRBJ2-2	TRBD1	CASSIDLGTVNTGELFF	TGTGCCAGTAGTATAGATCTAGGGACAGTTAACACCGGGGAGCTGTTTTTT
-	TRBV5-1	TRBJ1-2	TRBD1	CASSTGGQGGYGYTF	TGCGCCAGCAGCACGGGGGGACAGGGCGGCTATGGCTACACCTTC
-	TRBV28	TRBJ1-2	-	CASSLSGILSHGYTF	TGTGCCAGCAGTTTATCGGGAATCTTATCCCATGGCTACACCTTC
few	TRBV7-8	TRBJ2-2	TRBD1	CASSSQGVSNTGELFF	TGTGCCAGCAGCTCACAGGGGGTGTCGAACACCGGGGAGCTGTTTTTT
-	TRBV9	TRBJ2-3	TRBD1	CASSVFGTGETDTQYF	TGTGCCAGCAGCGTATTTGGGACAGGGGAAACAGATACGCAGTATTTT
-	TRBV29-1	TRBJ1-2	TRBD1	CSVEQTGANYGYTF	TGCAGCGTTGAGCAAACAGGGGCGAACTATGGCTACACCTTC
once	TRBV13	TRBJ1-3	-	CASSLKGVWGNTIYF	TGTGCCAGCAGCTTAAAGGGGGTCTGGGGAAACACCATATATTTT
-	TRBV29-1	TRBJ1-6	TRBD1	CRDRAPSDSPLHF	TGCAGAGACAGGGCCCCCTCTGATTCACCCCTCCACTTT
-	TRBV7-8	TRBJ2-1	TRBD2	CASSVTSGGISSYNEQFF	TGTGCCAGCAGCGTAACTAGCGGGGGGATTAGCTCCTACAATGAGCAGTTCTTC
-	TRBV28	TRBJ1-1	TRBD1	CASRNEGQRNTEAFF	TGTGCCAGCAGGAACGAGGGACAGAGGAACACTGAAGCTTTCTTT
few	TRBV19	TRBJ1-6	TRBD1	CASSPGQGQGNFSPLHF	TGTGCCAGTAGTCCAGGACAGGGCCAGGGTAACTTTTCACCCCTCCACTTT
-	TRBV2	TRBJ2-1	-	CASIRTGGSYNEQFF	TGTGCCAGCATTAGGACAGGAGGGTCCTACAATGAGCAGTTCTTC
-	TRBV5-5	TRBJ2-2	-	CASSLEVRATGELFF	TGTGCCAGCAGCTTGGAGGTCAGGGCCACCGGGGAGCTGTTTTTT